This T cell receptor beta chain was profiled in a study of beta chain features in type 1 diabetes. Study-wide results and limits: Moderately but significantly shorter TCRB CDR3s were found in Type 1 diabetes patients in all four CD4+ subsets.

Expressed TCRB transcripts were sequenced because the entire RNA isolate underwent reverse transcription. Here immunoSEQ multiplex PCR was the method, and the copy in TCRdb shows in-frame clones only, minus some. The data show 300,000 to 350,000 clones, roughly 14% seen once. This clone was seen only a few times. Its antigen remains unidentified. Germline CDR1 LNHNV, CDR2 YYDKDF (reference sequence). The CDR3 has 14 residues. V lost 0 bases and J 4 bases, leaving 8 bases between the germline ends. V usage is TRBV15 and J usage is TRBJ2-3; no definite D call. The sequenced sample was naive CD4+ T cells from blood. The origin of this receptor is a woman between 18 and 30 years old with type 1 diabetes. The CDR3 sequence: CATSRDAQSDTQYF. The DNA for the CDR3 is TGTGCCACCAGCAGAGATGCACAATCAGATACGCAGTATTTT. The full variable domain, with the rest looked up from reference TRBV15 and TRBJ2-3, is DAMVIQNPRYQVTQFGKPVTLSCSQTLNHNVMYWYQQKSSQAPKLLFHYYDKDFNNEADTPDNFQSRRPNTSFCFLDIRSPGLGDTAMYLCATSRDAQSDTQYFGPGTRLTVL.